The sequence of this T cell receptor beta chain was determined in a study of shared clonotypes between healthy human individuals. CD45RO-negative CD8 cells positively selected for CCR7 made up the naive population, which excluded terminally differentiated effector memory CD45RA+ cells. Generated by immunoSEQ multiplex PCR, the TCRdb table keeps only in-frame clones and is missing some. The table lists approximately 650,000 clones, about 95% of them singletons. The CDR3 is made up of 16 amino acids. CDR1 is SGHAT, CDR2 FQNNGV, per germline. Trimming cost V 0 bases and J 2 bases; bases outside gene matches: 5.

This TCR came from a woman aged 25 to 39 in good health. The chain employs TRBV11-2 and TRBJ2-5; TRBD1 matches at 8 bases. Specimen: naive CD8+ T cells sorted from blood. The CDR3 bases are TGTGCCAGCAGCTTAGATCGCCGGACAGGGCAAGAGACCCAGTACTTC. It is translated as CASSLDRRTGQETQYF.